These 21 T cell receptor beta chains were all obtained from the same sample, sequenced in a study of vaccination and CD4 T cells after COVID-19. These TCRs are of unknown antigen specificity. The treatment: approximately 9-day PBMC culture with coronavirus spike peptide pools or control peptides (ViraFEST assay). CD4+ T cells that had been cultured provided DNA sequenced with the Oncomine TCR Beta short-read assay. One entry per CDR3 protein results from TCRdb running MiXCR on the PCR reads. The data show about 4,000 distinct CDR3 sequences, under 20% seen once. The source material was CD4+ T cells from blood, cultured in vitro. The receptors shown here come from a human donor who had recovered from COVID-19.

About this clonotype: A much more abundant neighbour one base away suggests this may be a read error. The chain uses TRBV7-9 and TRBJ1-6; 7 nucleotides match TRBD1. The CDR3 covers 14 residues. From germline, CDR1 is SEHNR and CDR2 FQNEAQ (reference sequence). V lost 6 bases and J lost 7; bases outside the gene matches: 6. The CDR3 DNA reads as TGTGCCAGCAGGGGGGACAGCTTAAATTCACCCCTCCACTTT. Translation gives CASRGDSLNSPLHF.

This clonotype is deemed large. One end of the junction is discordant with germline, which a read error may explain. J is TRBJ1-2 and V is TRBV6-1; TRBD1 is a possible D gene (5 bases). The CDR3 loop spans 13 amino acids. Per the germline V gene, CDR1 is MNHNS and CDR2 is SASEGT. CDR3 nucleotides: TGTGCCCGCAGGGACGACGGAAACTATGGCTACACCTTC. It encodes CARRDDGNYGYTF.

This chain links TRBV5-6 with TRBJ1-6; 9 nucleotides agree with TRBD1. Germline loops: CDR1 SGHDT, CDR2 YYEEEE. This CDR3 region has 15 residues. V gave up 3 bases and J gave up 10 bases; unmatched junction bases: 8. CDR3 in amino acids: CASSYTTGGRSPLHF. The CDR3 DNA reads TGTGCCAGCAGCTACACGACAGGGGGAAGATCACCCCTCCACTTT.

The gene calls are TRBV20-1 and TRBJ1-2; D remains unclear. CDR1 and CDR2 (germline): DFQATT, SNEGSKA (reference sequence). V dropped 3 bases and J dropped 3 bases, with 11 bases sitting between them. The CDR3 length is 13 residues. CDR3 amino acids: CSASKGRDYGYTF. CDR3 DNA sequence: TGCAGTGCTAGTAAAGGACGAGACTATGGCTACACCTTC.

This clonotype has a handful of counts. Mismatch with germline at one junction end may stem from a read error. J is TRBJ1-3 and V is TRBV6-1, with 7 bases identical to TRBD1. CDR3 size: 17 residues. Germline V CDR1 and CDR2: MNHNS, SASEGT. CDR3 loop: CTSSEISGGTSGNTIYF. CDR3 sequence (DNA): TGTACCAGCAGTGAAATTTCAGGGGGGACATCTGGAAACACCATATATTTT.

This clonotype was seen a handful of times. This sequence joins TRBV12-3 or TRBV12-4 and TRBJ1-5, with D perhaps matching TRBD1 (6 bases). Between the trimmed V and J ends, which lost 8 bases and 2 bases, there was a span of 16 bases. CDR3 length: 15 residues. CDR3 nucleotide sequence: TGTGCCAGCGCTCCAAAGGGGGTTGGCAATCAGCCCCAGCATTTT. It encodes CASAPKGVGNQPQHF.

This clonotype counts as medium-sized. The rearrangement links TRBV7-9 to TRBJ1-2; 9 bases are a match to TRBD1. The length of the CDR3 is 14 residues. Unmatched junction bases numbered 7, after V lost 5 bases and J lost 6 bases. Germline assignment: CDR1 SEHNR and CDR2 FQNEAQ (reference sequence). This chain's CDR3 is CASSPGTGRDGYTF. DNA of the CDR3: TGTGCCAGCAGCCCCGGGACAGGGAGAGATGGCTACACCTTC.

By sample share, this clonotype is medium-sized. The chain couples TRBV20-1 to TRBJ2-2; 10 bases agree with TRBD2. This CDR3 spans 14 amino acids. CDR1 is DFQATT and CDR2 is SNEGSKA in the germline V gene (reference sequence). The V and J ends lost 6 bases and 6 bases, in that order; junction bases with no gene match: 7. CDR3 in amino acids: CSAAAGGLAGELFF. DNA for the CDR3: TGCAGTGCCGCAGCGGGGGGGTTGGCCGGGGAGCTGTTTTTT.

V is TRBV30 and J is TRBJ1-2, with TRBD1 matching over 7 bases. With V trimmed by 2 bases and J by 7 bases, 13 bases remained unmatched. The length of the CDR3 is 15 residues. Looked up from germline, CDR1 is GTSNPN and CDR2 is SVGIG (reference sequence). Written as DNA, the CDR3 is TGTGCCTGGAGTACCCCCGGGACAGCGAGGTCTGGCTACACCTTC. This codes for CAWSTPGTARSGYTF.

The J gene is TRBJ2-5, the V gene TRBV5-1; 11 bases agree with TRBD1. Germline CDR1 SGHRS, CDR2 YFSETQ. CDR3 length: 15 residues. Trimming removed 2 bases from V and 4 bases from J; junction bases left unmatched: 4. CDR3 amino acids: CASSFGGTGGETQYF. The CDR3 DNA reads TGCGCCAGCAGCTTCGGTGGGACAGGGGGAGAGACCCAGTACTTC. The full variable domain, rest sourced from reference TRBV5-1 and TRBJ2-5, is KAGVTQTPRYLIKTRGQQVTLSCSPISGHRSVSWYQQTPGQGLQFLFEYFSETQRNKGNFPGRFSGRQFSNSRSEMNVSTLELGDSALYLCASSFGGTGGETQYFGPGTRLLVL.

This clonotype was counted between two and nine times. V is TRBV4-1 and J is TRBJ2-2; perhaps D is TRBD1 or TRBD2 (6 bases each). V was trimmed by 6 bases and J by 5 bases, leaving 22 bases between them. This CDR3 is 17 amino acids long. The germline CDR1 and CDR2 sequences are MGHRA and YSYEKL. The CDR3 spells CASRNTMGGERTGELFF. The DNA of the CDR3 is TGCGCCAGCAGAAATACTATGGGGGGCGAGAGAACCGGGGAGCTGTTTTTT.

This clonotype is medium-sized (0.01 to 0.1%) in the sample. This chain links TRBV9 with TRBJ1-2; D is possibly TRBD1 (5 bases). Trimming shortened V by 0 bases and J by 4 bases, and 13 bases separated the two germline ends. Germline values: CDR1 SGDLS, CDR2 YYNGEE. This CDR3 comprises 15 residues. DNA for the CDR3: TGTGCCAGCAGCGTAGAAGAGGGGCTGGGCTATGGCTACACCTTC. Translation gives CASSVEEGLGYGYTF.

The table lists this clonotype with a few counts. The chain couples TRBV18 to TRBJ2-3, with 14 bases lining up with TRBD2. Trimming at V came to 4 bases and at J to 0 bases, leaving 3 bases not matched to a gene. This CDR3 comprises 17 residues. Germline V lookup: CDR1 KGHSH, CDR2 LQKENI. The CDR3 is CASSQGTSGGSTDTQYF. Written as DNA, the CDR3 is TGTGCCAGCTCACAAGGGACTAGCGGGGGCAGCACAGATACGCAGTATTTT.

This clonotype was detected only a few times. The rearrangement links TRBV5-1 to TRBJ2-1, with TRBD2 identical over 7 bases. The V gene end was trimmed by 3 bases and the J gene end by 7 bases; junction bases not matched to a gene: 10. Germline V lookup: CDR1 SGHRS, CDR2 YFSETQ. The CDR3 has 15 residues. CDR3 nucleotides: TGCGCCAGCAGCTATAGCCCTTGGGGAGGGAATGAGCAGTTCTTC. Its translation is CASSYSPWGGNEQFF.

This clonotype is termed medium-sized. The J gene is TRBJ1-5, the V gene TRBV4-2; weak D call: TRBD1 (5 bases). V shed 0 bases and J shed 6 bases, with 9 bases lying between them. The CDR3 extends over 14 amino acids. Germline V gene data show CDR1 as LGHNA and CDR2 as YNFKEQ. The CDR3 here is CASSQDEGTQPQHF. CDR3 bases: TGTGCCAGCAGCCAAGATGAAGGGACTCAGCCCCAGCATTTT.

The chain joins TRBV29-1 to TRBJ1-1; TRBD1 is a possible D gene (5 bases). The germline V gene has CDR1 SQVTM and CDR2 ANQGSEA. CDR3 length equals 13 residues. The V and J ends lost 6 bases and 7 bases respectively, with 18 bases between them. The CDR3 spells CSVAETVSGEAFF. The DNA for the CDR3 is TGCAGCGTCGCCGAGACAGTTTCGGGTGAAGCTTTCTTT. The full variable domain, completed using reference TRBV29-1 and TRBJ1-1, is SAVISQKPSRDICQRGTSLTIQCQVDSQVTMMFWYRQQPGQSLTLIATANQGSEATYESGFVIDKFPISRPNLTFSTLTVSNMSPEDSSIYLCSVAETVSGEAFFGQGTRLTVV.

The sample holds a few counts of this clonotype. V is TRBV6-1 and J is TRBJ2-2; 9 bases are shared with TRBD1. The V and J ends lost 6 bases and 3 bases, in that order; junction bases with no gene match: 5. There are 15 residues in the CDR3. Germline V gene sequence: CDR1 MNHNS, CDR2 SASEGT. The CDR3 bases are TGTGCCAGCAGCCCACAGGGGGCCTACACCGGGGAGCTGTTTTTT. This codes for CASSPQGAYTGELFF.

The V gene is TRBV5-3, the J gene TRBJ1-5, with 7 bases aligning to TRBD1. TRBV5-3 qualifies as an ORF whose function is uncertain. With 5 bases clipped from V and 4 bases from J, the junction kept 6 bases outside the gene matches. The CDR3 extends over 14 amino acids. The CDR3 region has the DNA TGTGCCAGAAGTGCGGGACAGAAAAATCAGCCCCAGCATTTT. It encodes CARSAGQKNQPQHF.

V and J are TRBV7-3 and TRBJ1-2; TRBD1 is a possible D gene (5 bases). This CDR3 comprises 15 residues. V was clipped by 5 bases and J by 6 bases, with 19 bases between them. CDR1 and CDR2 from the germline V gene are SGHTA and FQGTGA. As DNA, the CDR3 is TGTGCCAGCAGCCCAAAGGGGTCGGGTCTCAATGGCTACACCTTC. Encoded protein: CASSPKGSGLNGYTF.

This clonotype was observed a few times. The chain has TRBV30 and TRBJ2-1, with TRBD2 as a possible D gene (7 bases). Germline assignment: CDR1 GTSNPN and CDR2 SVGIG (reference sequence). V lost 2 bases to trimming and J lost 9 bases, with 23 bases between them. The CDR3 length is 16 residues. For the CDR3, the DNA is TGTGCCTGGAGTCATCGTTCGGGGGGCATGCATGGTGAGCAGTTCTTC. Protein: CAWSHRSGGMHGEQFF.

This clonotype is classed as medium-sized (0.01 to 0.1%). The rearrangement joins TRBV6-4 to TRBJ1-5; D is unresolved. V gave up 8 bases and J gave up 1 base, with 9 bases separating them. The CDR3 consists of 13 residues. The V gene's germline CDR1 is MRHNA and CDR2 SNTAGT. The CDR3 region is CASSTESNQPQHF. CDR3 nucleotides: TGTGCCAGCTCCACGGAGAGCAATCAGCCCCAGCATTTT.